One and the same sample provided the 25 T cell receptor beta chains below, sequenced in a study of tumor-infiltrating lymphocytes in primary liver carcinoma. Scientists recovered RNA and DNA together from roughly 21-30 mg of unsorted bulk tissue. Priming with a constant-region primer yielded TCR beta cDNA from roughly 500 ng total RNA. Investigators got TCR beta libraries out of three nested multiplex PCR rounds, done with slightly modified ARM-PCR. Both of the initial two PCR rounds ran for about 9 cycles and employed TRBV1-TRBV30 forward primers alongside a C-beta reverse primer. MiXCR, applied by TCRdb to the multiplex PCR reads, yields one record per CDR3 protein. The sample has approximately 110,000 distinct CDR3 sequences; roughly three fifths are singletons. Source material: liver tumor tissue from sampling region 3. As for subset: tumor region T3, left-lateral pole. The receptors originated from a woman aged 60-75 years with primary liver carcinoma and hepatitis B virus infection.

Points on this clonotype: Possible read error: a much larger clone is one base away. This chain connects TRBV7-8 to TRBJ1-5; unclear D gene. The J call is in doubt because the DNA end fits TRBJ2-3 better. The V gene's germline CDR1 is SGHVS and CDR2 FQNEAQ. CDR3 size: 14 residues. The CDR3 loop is CASSLQQSNQPQYF. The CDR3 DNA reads TGTGCCAGCAGCTTACAACAGAGCAATCAGCCCCAGTATTTT.

The CDR3 reads CASSLSDRVGAEAFF. In nucleotides, the CDR3 is TGTGCCAGCAGCCTTTCGGACAGGGTCGGCGCTGAAGCTTTCTTT. The chain has TRBV7-8 and TRBJ1-1; 8 bases match TRBD1. The CDR3 consists of 15 residues. In germline, CDR1 is SGHVS, CDR2 FQNEAQ. V shed 5 bases, J shed 6 bases, and the junction held 11 bases outside the gene matches.

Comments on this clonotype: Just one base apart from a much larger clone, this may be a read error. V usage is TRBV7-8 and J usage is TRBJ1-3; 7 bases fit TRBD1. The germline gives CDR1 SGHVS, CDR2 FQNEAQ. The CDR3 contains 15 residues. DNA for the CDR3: TGTGCCAGCTGCTTAGCAGGGGGACTAGGAAACACCATATATTTT. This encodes CASCLAGGLGNTIYF.

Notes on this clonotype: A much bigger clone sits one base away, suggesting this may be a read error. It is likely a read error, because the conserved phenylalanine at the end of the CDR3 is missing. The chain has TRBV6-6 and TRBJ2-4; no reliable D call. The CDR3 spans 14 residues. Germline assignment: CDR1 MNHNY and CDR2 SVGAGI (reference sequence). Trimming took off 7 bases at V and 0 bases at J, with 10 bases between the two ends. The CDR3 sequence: CASIGSPAKNIQYL. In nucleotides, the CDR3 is TGTGCCAGCATCGGGTCGCCAGCCAAAAACATTCAGTACCTC.

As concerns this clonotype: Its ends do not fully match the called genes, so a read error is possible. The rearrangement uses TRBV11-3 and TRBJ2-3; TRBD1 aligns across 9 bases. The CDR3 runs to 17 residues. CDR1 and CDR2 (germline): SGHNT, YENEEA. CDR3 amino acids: CAISLGVRTGVTDTHYF. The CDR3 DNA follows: TGTGCCATCAGCTTAGGGGTCCGGACAGGGGTCACAGATACGCACTATTTT.

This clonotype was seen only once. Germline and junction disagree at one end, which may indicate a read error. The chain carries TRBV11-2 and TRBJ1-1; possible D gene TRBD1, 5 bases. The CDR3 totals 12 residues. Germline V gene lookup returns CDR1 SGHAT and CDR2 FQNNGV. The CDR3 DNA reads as TGTGCCAACAGCTCTAAACAGGCTGGAGCTCTCTTT. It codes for CANSSKQAGALF.

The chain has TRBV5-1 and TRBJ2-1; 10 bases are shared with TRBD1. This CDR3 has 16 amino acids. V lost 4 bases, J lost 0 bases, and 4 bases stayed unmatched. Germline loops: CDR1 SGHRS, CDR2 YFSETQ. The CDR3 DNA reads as TGCGCCAGCAGCGACTGGGACAGGGGCTCCTACAATGAGCAGTTCTTC. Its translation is CASSDWDRGSYNEQFF.

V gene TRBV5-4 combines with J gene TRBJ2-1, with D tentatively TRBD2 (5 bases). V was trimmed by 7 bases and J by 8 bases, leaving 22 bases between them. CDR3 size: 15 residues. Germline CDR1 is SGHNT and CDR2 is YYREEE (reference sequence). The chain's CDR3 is CASGPQARGIDEQFF. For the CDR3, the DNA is TGTGCCAGCGGCCCGCAAGCGAGAGGGATCGATGAGCAGTTCTTC.

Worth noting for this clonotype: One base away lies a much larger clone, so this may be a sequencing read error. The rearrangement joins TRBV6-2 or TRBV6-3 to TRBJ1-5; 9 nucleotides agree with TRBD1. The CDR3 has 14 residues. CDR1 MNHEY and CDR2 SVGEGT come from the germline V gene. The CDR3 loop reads CVSSYTGGTQPQHF. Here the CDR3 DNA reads TGTGTCAGCAGCTACACAGGGGGCACTCAGCCCCAGCATTTT.

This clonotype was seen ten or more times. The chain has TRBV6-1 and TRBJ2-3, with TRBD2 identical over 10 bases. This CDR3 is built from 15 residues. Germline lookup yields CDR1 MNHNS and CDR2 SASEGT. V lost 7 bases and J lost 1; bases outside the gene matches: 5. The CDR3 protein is CASTTGTSGTDTQYF. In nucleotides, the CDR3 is TGTGCCAGCACCACCGGGACTAGCGGCACAGATACGCAGTATTTT.

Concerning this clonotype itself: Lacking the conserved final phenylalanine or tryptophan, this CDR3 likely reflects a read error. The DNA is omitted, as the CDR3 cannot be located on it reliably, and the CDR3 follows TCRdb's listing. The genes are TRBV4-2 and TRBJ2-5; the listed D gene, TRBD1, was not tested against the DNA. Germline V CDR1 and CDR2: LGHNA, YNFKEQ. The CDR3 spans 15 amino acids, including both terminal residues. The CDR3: CASSQVDRGGETRYL.

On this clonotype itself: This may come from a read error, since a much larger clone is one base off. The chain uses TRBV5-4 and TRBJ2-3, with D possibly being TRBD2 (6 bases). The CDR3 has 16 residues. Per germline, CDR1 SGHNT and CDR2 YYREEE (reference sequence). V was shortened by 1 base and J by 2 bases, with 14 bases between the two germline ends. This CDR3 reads CASSLPIGGYTDTQYF. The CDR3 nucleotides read TGTGCCAGCAGCTTGCCTATCGGGGGTTACACAGATACGCAGTATTTT.

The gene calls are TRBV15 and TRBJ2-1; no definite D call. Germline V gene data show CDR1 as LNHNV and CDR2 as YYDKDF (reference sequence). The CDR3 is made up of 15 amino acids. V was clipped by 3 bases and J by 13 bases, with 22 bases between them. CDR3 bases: TGTGCCACCAGCAGGGATCGAGCTATAGCCTGGGTTCAGTTCTTC. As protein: CATSRDRAIAWVQFF.

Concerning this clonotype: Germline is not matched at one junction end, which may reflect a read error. The CDR3 reads CASSQTGDSSLHF. The CDR3 DNA reads TGTGCTAGCAGCCAGACAGGGGATTCATCCCTCCACTTT. The chain recombines TRBV4-2 with TRBJ1-6; TRBD1 matches at 8 bases. The CDR3 extends over 13 amino acids. Germline V lookup: CDR1 LGHNA, CDR2 YNFKEQ.

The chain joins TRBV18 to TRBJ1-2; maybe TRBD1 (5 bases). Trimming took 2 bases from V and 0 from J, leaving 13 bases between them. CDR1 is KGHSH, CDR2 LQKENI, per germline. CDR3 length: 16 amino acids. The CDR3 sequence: CASSPGTGKTNYGYTF. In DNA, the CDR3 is TGTGCCAGCTCACCAGGGACCGGTAAAACTAACTATGGCTACACCTTC.

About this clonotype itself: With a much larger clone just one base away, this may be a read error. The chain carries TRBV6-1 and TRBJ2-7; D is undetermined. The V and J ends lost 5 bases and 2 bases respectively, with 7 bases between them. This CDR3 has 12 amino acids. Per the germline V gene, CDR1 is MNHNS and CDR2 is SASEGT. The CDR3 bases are TGTGCCAGCAGTATGTCCACCTACGAGCAGTACTTC. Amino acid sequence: CASSMSTYEQYF.

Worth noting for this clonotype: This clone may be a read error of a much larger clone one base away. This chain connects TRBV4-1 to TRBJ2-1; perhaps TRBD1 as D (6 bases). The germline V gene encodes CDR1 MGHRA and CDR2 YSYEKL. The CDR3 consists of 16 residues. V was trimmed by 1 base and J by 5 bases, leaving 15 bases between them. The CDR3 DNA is TGCGCCAGCAGCCAAGGACCTCCCGACAGGCACAATGAGCAGTTCTTC. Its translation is CASSQGPPDRHNEQFF.

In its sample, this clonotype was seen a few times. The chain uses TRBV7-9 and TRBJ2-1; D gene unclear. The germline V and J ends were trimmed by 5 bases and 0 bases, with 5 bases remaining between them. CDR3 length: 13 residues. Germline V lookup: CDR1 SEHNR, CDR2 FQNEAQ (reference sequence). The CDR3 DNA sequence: TGTGCCAGCAGCATGCCCTCCTACAATGAGCAGTTCTTC. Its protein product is CASSMPSYNEQFF.

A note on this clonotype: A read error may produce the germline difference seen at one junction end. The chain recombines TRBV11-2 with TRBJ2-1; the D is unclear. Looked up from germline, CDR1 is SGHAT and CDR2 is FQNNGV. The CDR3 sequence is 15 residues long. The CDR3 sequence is CASSLCPAKSDERFF. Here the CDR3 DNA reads TGTGCCAGCAGCTTATGCCCAGCTAAATCCGATGAGCGGTTCTTC.

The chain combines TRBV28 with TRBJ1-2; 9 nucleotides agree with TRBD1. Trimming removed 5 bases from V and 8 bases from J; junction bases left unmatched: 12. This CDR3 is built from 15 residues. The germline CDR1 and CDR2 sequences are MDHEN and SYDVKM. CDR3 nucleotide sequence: TGTGCCAGCAGTCCACTGACAGGGGGAAGTCGAGGCTACACCTTC. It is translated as CASSPLTGGSRGYTF.

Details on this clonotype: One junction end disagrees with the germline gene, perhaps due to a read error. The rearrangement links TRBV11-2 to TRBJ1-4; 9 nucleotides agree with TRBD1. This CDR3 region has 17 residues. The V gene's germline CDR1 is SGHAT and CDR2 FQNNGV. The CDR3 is CACSSHRGLAINEELFF. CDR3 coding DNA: TGTGCCTGCAGCTCGCACAGGGGGCTGGCAATTAATGAAGAACTGTTTTTT.

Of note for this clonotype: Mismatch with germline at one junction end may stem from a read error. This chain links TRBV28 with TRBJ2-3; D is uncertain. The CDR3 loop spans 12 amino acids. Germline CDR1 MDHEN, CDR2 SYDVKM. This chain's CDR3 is CVSSRYTDTQYF. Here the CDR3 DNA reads TGTGTCAGCAGTCGTTACACAGATACGCAGTATTTT.

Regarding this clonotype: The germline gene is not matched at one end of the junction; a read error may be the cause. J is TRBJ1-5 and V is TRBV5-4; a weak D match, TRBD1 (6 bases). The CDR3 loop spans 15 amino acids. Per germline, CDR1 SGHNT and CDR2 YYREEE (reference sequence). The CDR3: CASSLRTVGNQPQHF. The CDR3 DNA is TGTGCCAGCAGCTTGAGGACAGTGGGCAACCAGCCCCAGCATTTT.

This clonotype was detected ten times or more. DNA for the CDR3: TGTGCCAGCAGTTACTCTCATGACCTCGGGGAGACCCAGTACTTC. Protein: CASSYSHDLGETQYF. The chain has TRBV6-5 and TRBJ2-5; D is unclear. CDR1 is MNHEY, CDR2 SVGAGI, per germline. V lost 0 bases, J lost 5 bases, and 13 bases lay in between. The CDR3 totals 15 residues.

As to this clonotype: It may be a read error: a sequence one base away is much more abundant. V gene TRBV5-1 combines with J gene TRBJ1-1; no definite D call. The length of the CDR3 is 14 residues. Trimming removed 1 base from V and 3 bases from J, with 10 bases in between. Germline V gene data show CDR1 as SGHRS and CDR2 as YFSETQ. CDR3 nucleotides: TGCGCCAGCAGCTTGAGGACTTTGGACACTGAAGCTTTCTTT. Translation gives CASSLRTLDTEAFF.